Listed below are T cell receptor beta chains from one sample, sequenced in a study of T cells in Graves' hyperthyroidism and ophthalmopathy. Via MiXCR, TCRdb re-called the multiplex PCR reads, giving one row per CDR3 protein. The sample holds approximately 220,000 distinct CDR3 sequences, around 16% seen once. Input material: blood. The receptor set was obtained from a man aged 35-49 years with Graves' hyperthyroidism. Both conserved end residues are part of each CDR3. A D gene is named only where the DNA matches it firmly. Some rows mark clone size as missing; the rest say once, few, many or name a class of expanded clone.

j_call: TRBJ2-5; d_call: NA; v_call: TRBV18; clone_size: many; cdr3_aa: CASSPGPVETQYF; cdr3_nt: TGTGCCAGCTCACCTGGACCGGTGGAGACCCAGTACTTC
j_call: TRBJ2-1; d_call: TRBD1; v_call: TRBV10-3; clone_size: NA; cdr3_aa: CAISPDRGFTSYNEQFF; cdr3_nt: TGTGCCATCAGCCCGGACAGGGGGTTTACCTCCTACAATGAGCAGTTCTTC
j_call: TRBJ1-6; d_call: NA; v_call: TRBV3-2; clone_size: NA; cdr3_aa: CASSEDRDVSPLHF; cdr3_nt: TGTGCCAGCAGCGAGGACAGGGATGTATCACCCCTCCACTTT
j_call: TRBJ1-5; d_call: NA; v_call: TRBV2; clone_size: many; cdr3_aa: CASSEGLSNQPQHF; cdr3_nt: TGTGCCAGCAGTGAGGGTTTGAGCAATCAGCCCCAGCATTTT
j_call: TRBJ1-4; d_call: TRBD1; v_call: TRBV7-9; clone_size: many; cdr3_aa: CASSAPGQGDEKLFF; cdr3_nt: TGTGCCAGCAGCGCACCGGGACAGGGAGATGAAAAACTGTTTTTT
j_call: TRBJ1-5; d_call: NA; v_call: TRBV10-2; clone_size: NA; cdr3_aa: CASEGRGSNQPQHF; cdr3_nt: TGCGCCAGTGAGGGGCGGGGTAGCAATCAGCCCCAGCATTTT
j_call: TRBJ1-5; d_call: TRBD1; v_call: TRBV5-6; clone_size: many; cdr3_aa: CASSLSPGTGINQPQHF; cdr3_nt: TGTGCCAGCAGCCTAAGTCCCGGGACAGGGATCAATCAGCCCCAGCATTTT
j_call: TRBJ2-7; d_call: NA; v_call: TRBV30; clone_size: many; cdr3_aa: CAWGRFYEQYF; cdr3_nt: TGTGCCTGGGGCCGATTCTACGAGCAGTACTTC
j_call: TRBJ2-7; d_call: TRBD1; v_call: TRBV2; clone_size: many; cdr3_aa: CASSEMRGPYEQYF; cdr3_nt: TGTGCCAGCAGTGAAATGAGGGGGCCCTACGAGCAGTACTTC
j_call: TRBJ2-5; d_call: NA; v_call: TRBV18; clone_size: few; cdr3_aa: CASSPPPVRETQYF; cdr3_nt: TGTGCCAGCTCACCACCCCCCGTAAGGGAGACCCAGTACTTC
j_call: TRBJ2-6; d_call: TRBD1; v_call: TRBV7-8; clone_size: few; cdr3_aa: CASSSGTGAGANVLTF; cdr3_nt: TGTGCCAGCAGCTCCGGGACAGGGGCTGGGGCCAACGTCCTGACTTTC
j_call: TRBJ1-1; d_call: NA; v_call: TRBV27; clone_size: many; cdr3_aa: CASSRSVNTEAFF; cdr3_nt: TGTGCCAGCAGTAGAAGCGTTAACACTGAAGCTTTCTTT
j_call: TRBJ2-7; d_call: TRBD1; v_call: TRBV7-2; clone_size: many; cdr3_aa: CASSRDRGLDEQYF; cdr3_nt: TGTGCCAGCAGCCGGGACAGGGGGCTCGACGAGCAGTACTTC
j_call: TRBJ1-1; d_call: NA; v_call: TRBV12-3/TRBV12-4; clone_size: few; cdr3_aa: CASSLAANTEASF; cdr3_nt: TGTGCCAGCAGTTTAGCGGCCAACACTGAAGCTTCCTTT
j_call: TRBJ1-6; d_call: NA; v_call: TRBV27; clone_size: many; cdr3_aa: CASSPDRYSPLHF; cdr3_nt: TGTGCCAGCAGTCCCGACAGGTATTCACCCCTCCACTTT